The 20 T cell receptor beta chains given below trace back to one sample, sequenced in a study of blood T cell repertoires in COVID-19. Clones were sequenced by immunoSEQ multiplex PCR, and TCRdb holds only the in-frame ones, with some missing. Found here are 35,000 to 50,000 clones, 70% to 90% of them singletons; the top ten hold over 3.5%. Sequenced input: peripheral blood. These receptors originate from a human donor in a cohort sampled during active COVID-19.

V and J are TRBV18 and TRBJ1-3; D ambiguous. The CDR3 runs to 15 residues. V was trimmed by 2 bases and J by 0 bases, leaving 8 bases between them. The germline CDR1 and CDR2 sequences are KGHSH and LQKENI. CDR3 residues: CASSPTRSSGNTIYF. The CDR3 coding sequence is TGTGCCAGCTCACCAACCCGGAGCTCTGGAAACACCATATATTTT.

The rearrangement uses TRBV3-1 (or the pseudogene TRBV3-2) and TRBJ2-3; the match to TRBD1 covers 8 bases. CDR3 length: 12 residues. The V segment lost 6 bases and the J segment 5 bases; nucleotides outside the gene matches: 1. Germline V CDR1 and CDR2: LGHDT, YNNKEL (reference sequence). The CDR3 sequence: CASRTGGDTQYF. The CDR3 DNA follows: TGTGCCAGCAGAACAGGGGGAGATACGCAGTATTTT.

This clone was detected only a few times. The chain employs TRBV5-1 and TRBJ1-6, with a possible D match to TRBD1 (5 bases). Per the germline V gene, CDR1 is SGHRS and CDR2 is YFSETQ. The CDR3 length is 14 residues. V lost 2 bases and J 10 bases, leaving 13 bases between the germline ends. The DNA for the CDR3 is TGCGCCAGCAGCTTATCAGGGCAGGAGTCACCCCTCCACTTT. Translating gives CASSLSGQESPLHF.

This clone was counted once. This chain links TRBV18 with TRBJ1-1; D might be TRBD1 (6 bases). V was trimmed by 1 base and J by 3 bases, leaving 9 bases between them. Germline-derived CDR1 and CDR2 are KGHSH and LQKENI. The CDR3 has 14 residues. This chain's CDR3 is CASSPRQAYTEAFF. CDR3 nucleotide sequence: TGTGCCAGCTCACCACGACAGGCATACACTGAAGCTTTCTTT.

The chain joins TRBV28 to TRBJ2-7; no reliable D call. Germline V gene data show CDR1 as MDHEN and CDR2 as SYDVKM. V lost 5 bases and J 0 bases, leaving 17 bases between the germline ends. There are 16 residues in the CDR3. The CDR3 sequence: CASSIGIRSSSYEQYF. CDR3 bases: TGTGCCAGCAGTATTGGTATACGGTCGAGCTCCTACGAGCAGTACTTC.

The rearrangement uses TRBV15 and TRBJ2-7; D gene unclear. Trimming removed 8 bases at V and 7 bases at J, with 18 bases between. This CDR3 region has 13 residues. Germline CDR1 LNHNV, CDR2 YYDKDF (reference sequence). CDR3 in DNA: TGTGCCACCTCACGCGTACGAGGTGGGGAGCAGTACTTC. Translating gives CATSRVRGGEQYF.

The genes are TRBV7-3 and TRBJ2-1, with D tentatively TRBD1 (5 bases). Germline V gene sequence: CDR1 SGHTA, CDR2 FQGTGA. This CDR3 is built from 15 residues. V was clipped by 3 bases and J by 4 bases, with 13 bases between them. The CDR3 here is CASSLEVGPYNEQFF. The CDR3 DNA is TGTGCCAGCAGCTTGGAAGTGGGGCCGTACAATGAGCAGTTCTTC. The variable domain in full, completed from reference TRBV7-3 and TRBJ2-1, reads GAGVSQTPSNKVTEKGKYVELRCDPISGHTALYWYRQSLGQGPEFLIYFQGTGAADDSGLPNDRFFAVRPEGSVSTLKIQRTERGDSAVYLCASSLEVGPYNEQFFGPGTRLTVL.

This chain links TRBV29-1 with TRBJ2-3; D not certain. This CDR3 comprises 12 residues. Germline V gene lookup returns CDR1 SQVTM and CDR2 ANQGSEA. V lost 3 bases and J lost 8, with 12 bases in between. CDR3 protein: CSVDLVGATQYF. CDR3 nucleotide sequence: TGCAGCGTTGATCTTGTAGGAGCTACGCAGTATTTT.

This clone was found a few times. The genes are TRBV4-3 and TRBJ2-5, with 12 nucleotides matching TRBD2. Germline V gives CDR1 LGHNA, CDR2 YSLEER. Trimming took 3 bases from V and 1 from J; bases not matched to a gene: 9. The CDR3 contains 18 residues. CDR3: CASSQALGTSGSQETQYF. The CDR3 DNA reads TGCGCCAGCAGCCAGGCACTTGGGACTAGCGGGTCCCAAGAGACCCAGTACTTC.

Only one count was recorded for this clone. The genes are TRBV7-6 and TRBJ2-5; possibly TRBD1 for D (8 bases). V shed 4 bases and J shed 8 bases, with 29 bases lying between them. There are 18 residues in the CDR3. Germline assignment: CDR1 SGHVS and CDR2 FNYEAQ. The CDR3 nucleotides are TGTGCCAGCAGCTCAGGCTCCGGGACAGGCCTAAGGGGGGGAACCCAGTACTTC. As protein: CASSSGSGTGLRGGTQYF.

The J gene is TRBJ2-5, the V gene TRBV7-3; D is possibly TRBD2 (5 bases). This CDR3 contains 13 residues. Trimming shortened V by 2 bases and J by 2 bases, and 6 bases separated the two germline ends. From germline, CDR1 is SGHTA and CDR2 FQGTGA. The CDR3 spells CASSLSGQETQYF. The CDR3 region has the DNA TGTGCCAGCAGCTTATCGGGGCAAGAGACCCAGTACTTC.

In this sample, this clone turned up once. The chain has TRBV28 and TRBJ1-2; TRBD1 might be the D (5 bases). The CDR3 sequence is 13 residues long. Trimming pared 7 bases from V and 6 bases from J, leaving 15 bases between. Looked up from germline, CDR1 is MDHEN and CDR2 is SYDVKM. The chain's CDR3 is CASKIDSLNGYTF. The CDR3 DNA follows: TGTGCCAGCAAAATTGACAGCCTAAATGGCTACACCTTC.

This clone has only one observation. The chain employs TRBV6-2 or TRBV6-3 and TRBJ2-2, with D possibly TRBD1 on 5 matching bases. The CDR3 length is 17 residues. The ends were cut back, 0 bases at V and 1 base at J, with 12 bases in the middle. Germline V gene sequence: CDR1 MNHEY, CDR2 SVGEGT. CDR3 nucleotide sequence: TGTGCCAGCAGTTACTCGATAACAGGCTGGAACACCGGGGAGCTGTTTTTT. This translates into CASSYSITGWNTGELFF.

The J gene is TRBJ1-2, the V gene TRBV6-6; 7 positions match TRBD1. The CDR3 contains 12 residues. V gave up 9 bases and J gave up 5 bases; unmatched junction bases: 6. Germline CDR1 and CDR2: MNHNY and SVGAGI (reference sequence). The CDR3 here is CASSEGAYGYTF. The CDR3 coding sequence is TGTGCCAGTTCTGAGGGGGCGTATGGCTACACCTTC.

The chain combines TRBV13 with TRBJ1-6; D not resolved. The CDR3 consists of 16 residues. V lost 0 bases to trimming and J lost 10 bases, with 16 bases between them. Germline CDR1 PRHDT, CDR2 FYEKMQ (reference sequence). DNA of the CDR3: TGTGCCAGCAGCTTAGGCCCTATACAACAGAGCTCACCCCTCCACTTT. This codes for CASSLGPIQQSSPLHF.

The chain is built from TRBV18 and TRBJ1-4; 11 bases agree with TRBD1. The CDR3 length is 13 residues. Germline CDR1 reads KGHSH; CDR2 reads LQKENI. V lost 4 bases and J lost 8; bases outside the gene matches: 0. CDR3 sequence: CASSRDRGEKLFF. CDR3 nucleotide sequence: TGTGCCAGCTCACGGGACAGGGGGGAAAAACTGTTTTTT.

The genes are TRBV7-2 and TRBJ1-5; D not certain. CDR3 length: 14 residues. Germline lookup yields CDR1 SGHTA and CDR2 FQGNSA. The V gene lost 5 bases and the J gene lost 0 bases, with 8 bases spanning the gap. CDR3 region: CASSLTNSNQPQHF. The CDR3 region has the DNA TGTGCCAGCAGCCTTACAAATAGCAATCAGCCCCAGCATTTT. The full variable domain, completed using reference TRBV7-2 and TRBJ1-5, is GAGVSQSPSNKVTEKGKDVELRCDPISGHTALYWYRQSLGQGLEFLIYFQGNSAPDKSGLPSDRFSAERTGGSVSTLTIQRTQQEDSAVYLCASSLTNSNQPQHFGDGTRLSIL.

This clone was seen only once. The chain is built from TRBV3-1 (or the pseudogene TRBV3-2) and TRBJ1-4; no reliable D call. CDR3 length: 12 amino acids. The ends were cut back, 0 bases at V and 11 bases at J, with 7 bases in the middle. Germline assignment: CDR1 LGHDT and CDR2 YNNKEL (reference sequence). CDR3 nucleotide sequence: TGTGCCAGCAGCCAAGATCGAGGGAAACTGTTTTTT. Translation: CASSQDRGKLFF.

The V call is TRBV25-1, the J call TRBJ1-2; TRBD1 matches 10 bases. This CDR3 contains 16 residues. The J segment lost 4 bases and the V segment lost 6 bases, leaving 11 bases of the junction unmatched. Germline lookup yields CDR1 MGHDK and CDR2 SYGVNS. CDR3 coding DNA: TGTGCCAGCAGGGACTTACCGGGACAGGGGAGCTATGGCTACACCTTC. This translates into CASRDLPGQGSYGYTF.

Concerning this clone itself: At the DNA level, this CDR3 is encoded by other sequences in the same sample as well. The genes are TRBV19 and TRBJ1-1; TRBD1 aligns across 8 bases. CDR3 length: 13 amino acids. V gave up 9 bases and J gave up 0 bases; unmatched junction bases: 3. In germline, CDR1 is LNHDA, CDR2 SQIVND (reference sequence). CDR3 region: CASGQGLNTEAFF. The CDR3 bases are TGTGCCAGCGGACAGGGCCTGAACACTGAAGCTTTCTTT.